This T cell receptor (beta chain) was observed in a study of beta chain features in type 1 diabetes. The ends lost 4 bases at V and 2 bases at J; junction bases unmatched: 4. This CDR3 is 14 amino acids long. The V gene's germline CDR1 is MNHEY and CDR2 SMNVEV (reference sequence). Sequencing targeted expressed TCRB transcripts, as all isolated RNA had been reverse transcribed. TCRdb keeps only in-frame clones here, not all; method: immunoSEQ multiplex PCR. The sample lists roughly 130,000 clones, about a sixth occurring once. This clone was observed a few times. Antigen specificity is unknown. Study outcomes and limitations: A closer apparent resemblance between naive, central memory and Treg TCRB repertoires was seen in patients than in healthy donors. Within each of all four CD4+ subsets, Type 1 diabetes patients had TCRB CDR3s that were moderately but significantly shorter.

Over 95% purity was reached by all sorted populations. The chain links TRBV27 to TRBJ2-7, with 8 bases fitting TRBD1. What was sequenced was central memory CD4+ T cells from blood. This receptor was identified in a man aged 30 to 45 with type 1 diabetes. The chain's CDR3 is CASSSGQGPYEQYF. The CDR3 nucleotides are TGTGCCAGCAGTTCCGGACAGGGACCCTACGAGCAGTACTTC.